One and the same sample provided the 22 T cell receptor beta chains below, sequenced in a study of T-cell memory formation after mild COVID-19. TCRdb itself ran the 5' RACE reads through MiXCR, one entry per CDR3 protein. This table holds some 320,000 distinct CDR3 sequences, about 15% found once. The sequenced sample consisted of PBMCs or a T cell subset sorted from them (not recorded which). The origin of the receptors is a man aged 18 to 29 who had mild COVID-19 (a few samples of this study predate the infection). Cell type and time point are not known.

This clonotype came up many times. This chain links TRBV29-1 with TRBJ2-3, with 14 bases aligning to TRBD2. The V and J ends lost 4 bases and 6 bases, in that order; junction bases with no gene match: 3. Germline-derived CDR1 and CDR2 are SQVTM and ANQGSEA. This CDR3 is 14 amino acids long. CDR3 sequence: CSVVGLAGGDTQYF. The CDR3 DNA sequence: TGCAGCGTTGTAGGACTAGCGGGGGGCGATACGCAGTATTTT.

The chain carries TRBV4-1 and TRBJ2-1; no clear D gene. The CDR3 runs 14 residues. Trimming removed 0 bases from V and 11 bases from J, with 14 bases in between. CDR1 and CDR2 from the germline V gene are MGHRA and YSYEKL. CDR3 nucleotide sequence: TGCGCCAGCAGCCAAGACTATCCGACATCAAAGCAGTTCTTC. It is translated as CASSQDYPTSKQFF.

This rearrangement joins TRBV5-1 to TRBJ2-5; 11 bases fit TRBD2. CDR3 length: 17 amino acids. Germline V lookup: CDR1 SGHRS, CDR2 YFSETQ. Germline trimming cut 0 bases from V and 1 base from J; bases unmatched to any gene: 5. Here the CDR3 DNA reads TGCGCCAGCAGCTTGGGACTAGCGGGGCTGGTCCAAGAGACCCAGTACTTC. It codes for CASSLGLAGLVQETQYF. The full variable domain, rest sourced from reference TRBV5-1 and TRBJ2-5, is KAGVTQTPRYLIKTRGQQVTLSCSPISGHRSVSWYQQTPGQGLQFLFEYFSETQRNKGNFPGRFSGRQFSNSRSEMNVSTLELGDSALYLCASSLGLAGLVQETQYFGPGTRLLVL.

The rearrangement joins TRBV5-1 to TRBJ2-4; maybe TRBD1 (6 bases). Germline CDR1 and CDR2: SGHRS and YFSETQ. The V and J ends lost 3 bases and 0 bases respectively, with 13 bases between them. This CDR3 contains 16 residues. The CDR3: CASSSDRMIAKNIQYF. CDR3 nucleotides: TGCGCCAGCAGCTCCGACAGGATGATAGCCAAAAACATTCAGTACTTC.

This clonotype has only a few counts. V and J are TRBV4-2 and TRBJ2-3, with 9 bases fitting TRBD2. The CDR3 has 17 amino acids. The germline V gene encodes CDR1 LGHNA and CDR2 YNFKEQ. V was pared by 2 bases and J by 3 bases, with 9 bases of the junction left unmatched. The CDR3 coding sequence is TGTGCCAGCAGCCAAACCGGGACTAGCTGGCTGACAGATACGCAGTATTTT. This encodes CASSQTGTSWLTDTQYF.

This clonotype came up many times. V is TRBV24-1 and J is TRBJ1-3; D perhaps matches TRBD1 (6 bases). CDR1 and CDR2 from the germline V gene are KGHDR and SFDVKD. Trimming left V 4 bases short and J 0 bases short, with 15 bases between. The CDR3 runs 17 residues. This CDR3 is CATSEGTTGRSGNTIYF. For the CDR3, the DNA is TGTGCCACCAGTGAGGGAACGACAGGACGCTCTGGAAACACCATATATTTT.

J is TRBJ2-3 and V is TRBV4-3; 9 positions match TRBD2. Germline-derived CDR1 and CDR2 are LGHNA and YSLEER. The V and J ends lost 4 bases and 4 bases, in that order; junction bases with no gene match: 12. The CDR3 totals 17 residues. This CDR3 is CASSPRLAGLWADTQYF. CDR3 sequence (DNA): TGCGCCAGCAGCCCCCGGCTAGCGGGGTTATGGGCAGATACGCAGTATTTT.

This clonotype was seen only a few times. This rearrangement joins TRBV7-8 to TRBJ2-2; TRBD1 matches 9 bases. The V segment lost 6 bases and the J segment 7 bases; nucleotides outside the gene matches: 6. CDR1 is SGHVS and CDR2 is FQNEAQ in the germline V gene. The CDR3 is 14 amino acids. The CDR3, as DNA: TGTGCCAGCAGGGGGACAGGGCCGGGCGGGGAGCTGTTTTTT. Its protein product is CASRGTGPGGELFF.

The V gene is TRBV4-3, the J gene TRBJ2-3; the match to TRBD2 covers 10 bases. The CDR3 is 15 residues long. The ends lost 3 bases at V and 1 base at J; junction bases unmatched: 1. Germline CDR1 is LGHNA and CDR2 is YSLEER. The CDR3 is CASSHSGGRTDTQYF. The CDR3 DNA reads TGCGCCAGCAGCCATAGCGGGGGGCGCACAGATACGCAGTATTTT.

This clonotype was detected a few times. This chain joins TRBV2 and TRBJ2-1; unclear D gene. This CDR3 is built from 13 residues. Trimming stripped 7 bases from V and 3 bases from J, with 10 bases between. Per the germline V gene, CDR1 is SNHLY and CDR2 is FYNNEI. CDR3 protein: CASTGRSYNEQFF. CDR3 nucleotides: TGTGCCAGCACCGGCAGAAGCTACAATGAGCAGTTCTTC.

This clonotype was picked up many times. The rearrangement uses TRBV11-2 and TRBJ2-3, with no clear D. V was pared by 0 bases and J by 1 base, with 5 bases between. CDR1 is SGHAT, CDR2 FQNNGV, per germline. The CDR3 consists of 14 residues. CDR3 in amino acids: CASSLEFGTDTQYF. The DNA for the CDR3 is TGTGCCAGCAGCTTAGAGTTCGGCACAGATACGCAGTATTTT.

This clonotype was detected a few times. The chain has TRBV12-3 or TRBV12-4 and TRBJ1-5, with D uncertain. The CDR3 length is 15 residues. Trimming pared 3 bases from V and 0 bases from J, leaving 9 bases between. CDR3 sequence reads: CASSLEDVSNQPQHF. CDR3 nucleotide sequence: TGTGCCAGCAGTTTGGAGGACGTTAGCAATCAGCCCCAGCATTTT.

V gene TRBV7-9 combines with J gene TRBJ2-1; 8 nucleotides line up with TRBD2. The CDR3 runs to 12 residues. CDR1 is SEHNR and CDR2 is FQNEAQ in the germline V gene (reference sequence). The junction had 0 bases not matched to a gene; V was cut back by 6 bases and J by 5 bases. The CDR3 DNA sequence: TGTGCCAGCAGACTAGCGGACAATGAGCAGTTCTTC. It encodes CASRLADNEQFF. Supplemented by reference TRBV7-9 and TRBJ2-1, the full variable domain reads DTGVSQNPRHKITKRGQNVTFRCDPISEHNRLYWYRQTLGQGPEFLTYFQNEAQLEKSRLLSDRFSAERPKGSFSTLEIQRTEQGDSAMYLCASRLADNEQFFGPGTRLTVL.

This clonotype was seen only a few times. The chain links TRBV7-2 to TRBJ2-3, with 7 nucleotides matching TRBD2. Germline V CDR1 and CDR2: SGHTA, FQGNSA. The CDR3 has 15 amino acids. J lost 2 bases, V lost 3 bases, and 5 bases had no gene match. The CDR3 DNA sequence: TGTGCCAGCAGCTTTCGAGCGGGGAACACAGATACGCAGTATTTT. Translated, it gives CASSFRAGNTDTQYF.

This clonotype was observed a few times. This chain uses TRBV27 with TRBJ2-5; 7 nucleotides match TRBD1. Germline V gene data show CDR1 as MNHEY and CDR2 as SMNVEV (reference sequence). CDR3 length: 13 residues. V gave up 6 bases and J gave up 4 bases; unmatched junction bases: 5. The CDR3 protein is CASRRTGGETQYF. CDR3 bases: TGTGCCAGCAGGAGGACAGGCGGAGAGACCCAGTACTTC.

This clonotype has at least ten counts. The chain uses TRBV29-1 and TRBJ2-3, with a tentative D call TRBD2 (5 bases). Germline loops: CDR1 SQVTM, CDR2 ANQGSEA. This CDR3 is built from 13 residues. The germline V and J ends were trimmed by 5 bases and 2 bases, with 11 bases remaining between them. In DNA form, the CDR3 reads TGCAGCGTTAGGCGGGCGATCACAGATACGCAGTATTTT. This codes for CSVRRAITDTQYF.

This rearrangement joins TRBV24-1 to TRBJ2-3; D not certain. CDR3 length: 15 amino acids. The V gene's germline CDR1 is KGHDR and CDR2 SFDVKD. V lost 0 bases, J lost 3 bases, and 9 bases lay in between. CDR3 coding DNA: TGTGCCACCAGTGATTTGCGAATGGGGACAGATACGCAGTATTTT. It is translated as CATSDLRMGTDTQYF.

This clonotype was counted a few times. The chain employs TRBV25-1 and TRBJ1-1; D unclear. Trimming left V 2 bases short and J 6 bases short, with 7 bases between. The CDR3 contains 12 residues. Germline CDR1 MGHDK, CDR2 SYGVNS. CDR3 loop: CASSEGRAEAFF. The CDR3 DNA is TGTGCCAGCAGTGAAGGGCGGGCTGAAGCTTTCTTT.

The sample holds a few counts of this clonotype. This chain uses TRBV29-1 with TRBJ2-5, with TRBD1 matching over 11 bases. Germline V gene lookup returns CDR1 SQVTM and CDR2 ANQGSEA. The CDR3 spans 14 residues. V shed 6 bases and J 2 bases; nucleotides not matched to a gene: 5. CDR3 nucleotide sequence: TGCAGCGTCTCTGGACAGGGGGCTCAAGAGACCCAGTACTTC. Translated, it gives CSVSGQGAQETQYF. The whole variable domain, remainder taken from reference TRBV29-1 and TRBJ2-5, is SAVISQKPSRDICQRGTSLTIQCQVDSQVTMMFWYRQQPGQSLTLIATANQGSEATYESGFVIDKFPISRPNLTFSTLTVSNMSPEDSSIYLCSVSGQGAQETQYFGPGTRLLVL.

This clonotype has ten or more counts. The chain has TRBV6-5 and TRBJ1-1; TRBD1 matches at 8 bases. There are 13 residues in the CDR3. Trimming at V came to 6 bases and at J to 7 bases, leaving 7 bases not matched to a gene. Germline V CDR1 and CDR2: MNHEY, SVGAGI. CDR3 region: CASSYNRGNEAFF. The CDR3, as DNA: TGTGCCAGCAGCTACAACAGGGGGAATGAAGCTTTCTTT.

The CDR3 DNA reads TGCGCCAGCAGCGTAGGGACTGAGCAGTACTTC. Translation: CASSVGTEQYF. This chain connects TRBV5-1 to TRBJ2-7, with TRBD2 as a possible D gene (6 bases). Trimming took 4 bases from V and 7 from J, leaving 9 bases between them. Per the germline V gene, CDR1 is SGHRS and CDR2 is YFSETQ. The CDR3 extends over 11 amino acids. Looking up the rest from reference TRBV5-1 and TRBJ2-7 gives the full variable domain: KAGVTQTPRYLIKTRGQQVTLSCSPISGHRSVSWYQQTPGQGLQFLFEYFSETQRNKGNFPGRFSGRQFSNSRSEMNVSTLELGDSALYLCASSVGTEQYFGPGTRLTVT.

This clonotype was seen repeatedly, ten times or more. The chain has TRBV20-1 and TRBJ1-5, with 7 bases identical to TRBD1. The CDR3 loop spans 17 amino acids. Germline lookup yields CDR1 DFQATT and CDR2 SNEGSKA (reference sequence). The V and J ends lost 0 bases and 5 bases, in that order; junction bases with no gene match: 13. This CDR3 reads CSARDPLNRGGHQPQHF. The CDR3 coding sequence is TGCAGTGCTAGAGATCCCCTCAACAGGGGCGGTCATCAGCCCCAGCATTTT.